The clone carrying this TCR beta chain showed up just a few times. The CDR3 has 16 amino acids. The germline CDR1 and CDR2 sequences are LGHDT and YNNKEL (reference sequence). V gave up 4 bases and J gave up 6 bases; unmatched junction bases: 11. The amount of total RNA extracted per sample was at least 5.5 micrograms. This entry belongs to a study of blood T cells in healthy people across ages. Next came a second PCR, run for about 7 to 12 cycles, which used a sample-barcoded 5' primer along with a J-beta primer mix. From the 5' RACE reads, TCRdb called clonotypes with MiXCR, one entry per CDR3 protein. Here the sample spans 800,000 to 1,300,000 distinct CDR3 sequences, under 30% being singletons. Separately, the same data were catalogued under a study of T cells of mothers and their children. As reported in that work: A few healthy Caucasian mothers gave samples, and so did their six children. Every mother produced more than 9.5 million TCR beta CDR3 reads, whereas every child provided 2.5 million to 3.5 million.

The receptor comes from a girl aged 2 to 10 in good health. The rearrangement uses TRBV3-1 and TRBJ2-1; the match to TRBD2 covers 8 bases. Sequenced material: blood. The CDR3 here is CASSPSLLAASNEQFF. The CDR3 DNA is TGTGCCAGCAGCCCATCGTTACTAGCGGCCAGCAATGAGCAGTTCTTC.